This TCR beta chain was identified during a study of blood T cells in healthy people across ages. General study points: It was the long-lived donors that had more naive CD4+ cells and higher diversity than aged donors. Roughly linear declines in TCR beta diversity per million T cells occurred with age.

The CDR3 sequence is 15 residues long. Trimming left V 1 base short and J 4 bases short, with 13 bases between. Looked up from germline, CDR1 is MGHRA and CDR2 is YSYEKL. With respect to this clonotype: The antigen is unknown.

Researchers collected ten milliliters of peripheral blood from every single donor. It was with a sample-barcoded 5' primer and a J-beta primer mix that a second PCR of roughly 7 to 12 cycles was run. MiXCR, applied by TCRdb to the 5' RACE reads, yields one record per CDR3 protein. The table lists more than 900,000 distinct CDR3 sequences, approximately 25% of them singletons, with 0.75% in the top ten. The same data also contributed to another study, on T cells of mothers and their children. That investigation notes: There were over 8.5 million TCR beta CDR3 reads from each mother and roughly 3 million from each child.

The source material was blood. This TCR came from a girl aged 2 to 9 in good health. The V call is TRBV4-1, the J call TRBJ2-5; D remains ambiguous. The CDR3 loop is CASSQGVSRTETQYF. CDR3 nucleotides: TGCGCCAGCAGCCAAGGAGTTTCTAGAACAGAGACCCAGTACTTC.